The entry below describes one T cell receptor (beta chain). The CDR3 is 14 amino acids. This sample stems from a study of cytomegalovirus exposure and HLA in healthy donors. Donors were drawn from the 120-subject validation cohort, separate from the approximately 680-subject first cohort. The repertoire was sequenced with immunoSEQ multiplex PCR; TCRdb's copy has only in-frame clones and lacks some. The table has approximately 210,000 clones, about 90% seen once; the top ten hold 2.9%. The origin of this receptor is a woman between 18 and 30 years old in good health and CMV-seronegative. The sequenced sample consisted of PBMCs. The chain links TRBV21-1 to TRBJ2-3; the listed D gene, TRBD1, was not tested against the DNA. TRBV21-1 is reported as a pseudogene. CDR3 amino acids: CASSNEQSTDTQYF. CDR3 in DNA: TGTGCCAGCAGCAATGAACAGAGCACAGATACGCAGTATTTT.